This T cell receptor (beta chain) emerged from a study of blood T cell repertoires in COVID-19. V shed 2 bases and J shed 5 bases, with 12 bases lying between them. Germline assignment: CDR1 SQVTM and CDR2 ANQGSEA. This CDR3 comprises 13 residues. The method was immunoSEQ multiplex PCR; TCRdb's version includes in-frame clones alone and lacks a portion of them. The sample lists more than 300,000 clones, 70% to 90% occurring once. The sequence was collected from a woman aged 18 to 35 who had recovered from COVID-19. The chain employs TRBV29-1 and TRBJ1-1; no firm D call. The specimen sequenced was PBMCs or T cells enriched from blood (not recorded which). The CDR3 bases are TGCAGCGTTGAAAGGATAGGAGAGACTGAAGCTTTCTTT. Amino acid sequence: CSVERIGETEAFF.